Below are 8 T cell receptor beta chains sequenced from a single sample in a study of blood T cell repertoires in COVID-19 (TCRdb year 2020). The library was generated by the immunoSEQ multiplex PCR assay. As stored in TCRdb, this immuneACCESS dataset retains in-frame rearrangements with V and J assigned. A fraction of the clones does not appear; measured against another copy, unresolved V genes explain less than half of the discrepancy, and the remainder lacks a known reason. The sample data list a few hundred thousand clones, and roughly 89% of these were observed just once. 2.5% to 3.5% of the sample goes to the ten largest clones. The sequenced sample consisted of PBMCs or T cells enriched from blood (not recorded which). These receptors were collected from a woman in her forties or fifties who had been exposed to COVID-19.

The chain employs TRBV6-5 and TRBJ1-2, with 7 bases that match TRBD1. The germline gives CDR1 MNHEY, CDR2 SVGAGI. Losses at the gene ends were 9 bases for V and 5 bases for J; bases not matched to a gene: 12. The CDR3 length is 14 residues. For the CDR3, the DNA is TGTGCCAGTGAGACAGGGAGTTCGGGGTATGGCTACACCTTC. Protein: CASETGSSGYGYTF.

CDR3 residues: CASSFNTDTQYF. In nucleotides, the CDR3 is TGCGCCAGCAGTTTTAACACAGATACGCAGTATTTT. The V call is TRBV5-1, the J call TRBJ2-3; D ambiguous. The CDR3 has 12 amino acids. Trimming removed 5 bases at V and 2 bases at J, with 6 bases between. Germline V CDR1 and CDR2: SGHRS, YFSETQ.

V and J are TRBV6-5 and TRBJ1-5; D is unclear. V was clipped by 8 bases and J by 4 bases, with 12 bases between them. The length of the CDR3 is 13 residues. Germline V gives CDR1 MNHEY, CDR2 SVGAGI. The DNA for the CDR3 is TGTGCCAGCCGAACAGCCTTAAATCAGCCCCAGCATTTT. Amino acids: CASRTALNQPQHF.

The chain links TRBV9 to TRBJ2-5; 7 bases agree with TRBD2. CDR1 SGDLS and CDR2 YYNGEE come from the germline V gene. The CDR3 covers 14 residues. The J segment lost 2 bases and the V segment lost 1 base, leaving 2 bases of the junction unmatched. The CDR3 coding sequence is TGTGCCAGCAGCGTACTAGCGGCGCAAGAGACCCAGTACTTC. This codes for CASSVLAAQETQYF.

The CDR3: CASVERYGYTF. CDR3 DNA sequence: TGTGCCAGCGTGGAGAGATATGGCTACACCTTC. The rearrangement uses TRBV6-5 and TRBJ1-2; D remains unclear. This CDR3 comprises 11 residues. V gave up 8 bases and J gave up 5 bases, with 9 bases separating them. Germline lookup yields CDR1 MNHEY and CDR2 SVGAGI.

V and J are TRBV5-4 and TRBJ1-6; D might be TRBD1 (5 bases). In germline, CDR1 is SGHNT, CDR2 YYREEE (reference sequence). V lost 3 bases to trimming and J lost 9 bases, with 16 bases between them. The CDR3 contains 15 residues. The CDR3 protein is CASSYDSGPSSPLHF. Here the CDR3 DNA reads TGTGCCAGCAGCTATGACAGTGGGCCGAGTTCACCCCTCCACTTT.

The gene calls are TRBV5-6 and TRBJ1-1; TRBD1 matches at 9 bases. The germline CDR1 and CDR2 sequences are SGHDT and YYEEEE. V trimming: 3 bases; J trimming: 7 bases; junction bases outside the gene matches: 4. The CDR3 totals 13 residues. The CDR3 sequence is CASSSGQGYEAFF. CDR3 in DNA: TGTGCCAGCAGCTCGGGACAGGGCTATGAAGCTTTCTTT. The full variable domain, in which reference TRBV5-6 and TRBJ1-1 provide the parts outside the CDR3, is DAGVTQSPTHLIKTRGQQVTLRCSPKSGHDTVSWYQQALGQGPQFIFQYYEEEERQRGNFPDRFSGHQFPNYSSELNVNALLLGDSALYLCASSSGQGYEAFFGQGTRLTVV.

This clone was recorded once. This chain links TRBV19 with TRBJ1-6; a weak D match, TRBD1 (5 bases). Germline V gives CDR1 LNHDA, CDR2 SQIVND (reference sequence). This CDR3 is 13 amino acids long. V was trimmed by 8 bases and J by 7 bases, leaving 12 bases between them. The CDR3, as DNA: TGTGCCAGTCAGCTCTCAGGGAATTCACCCCTCCACTTT. Translated: CASQLSGNSPLHF.